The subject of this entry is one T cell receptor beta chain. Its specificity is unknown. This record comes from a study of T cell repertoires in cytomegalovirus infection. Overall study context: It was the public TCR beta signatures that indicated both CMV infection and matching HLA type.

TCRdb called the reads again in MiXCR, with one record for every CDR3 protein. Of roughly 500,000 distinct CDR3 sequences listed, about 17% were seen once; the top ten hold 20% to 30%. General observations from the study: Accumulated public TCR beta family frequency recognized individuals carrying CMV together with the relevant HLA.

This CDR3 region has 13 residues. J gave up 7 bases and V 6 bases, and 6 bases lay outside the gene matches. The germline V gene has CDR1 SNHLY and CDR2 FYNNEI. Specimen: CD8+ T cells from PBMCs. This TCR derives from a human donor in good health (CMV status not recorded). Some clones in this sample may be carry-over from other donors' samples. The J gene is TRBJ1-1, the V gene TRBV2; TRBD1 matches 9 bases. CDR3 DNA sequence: TGTGCCAGCAGCTACGGGACAGGGCGTGAAGCTTTCTTT. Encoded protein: CASSYGTGREAFF.